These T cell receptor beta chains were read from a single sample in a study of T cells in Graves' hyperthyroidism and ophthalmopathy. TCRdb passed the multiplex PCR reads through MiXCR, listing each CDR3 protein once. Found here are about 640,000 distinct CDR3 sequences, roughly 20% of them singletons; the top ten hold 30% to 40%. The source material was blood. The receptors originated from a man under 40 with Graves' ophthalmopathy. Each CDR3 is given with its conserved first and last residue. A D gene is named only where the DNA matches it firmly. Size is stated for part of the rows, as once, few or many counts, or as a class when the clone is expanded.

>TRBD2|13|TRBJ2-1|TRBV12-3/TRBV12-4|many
CASGLADLNEQFF
TGTGCCAGCGGACTAGCGGACCTCAATGAGCAGTTCTTC
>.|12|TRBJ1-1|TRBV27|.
CASSGAYTEAFF
TGTGCCAGCAGCGGGGCTTACACTGAAGCTTTCTTT
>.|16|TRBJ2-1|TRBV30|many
CAWSVFQAGPYNEQFF
TGTGCCTGGAGTGTCTTTCAAGCGGGCCCTTACAATGAGCAGTTCTTC
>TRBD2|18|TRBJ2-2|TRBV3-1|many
CASSQSLSLADYTGELFF
TGTGCCAGCAGCCAGAGCCTGAGTCTAGCGGACTACACCGGGGAGCTGTTTTTT
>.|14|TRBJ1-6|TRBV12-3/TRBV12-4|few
CASNFAGGGSPLHF
TGTGCCAGCAACTTCGCCGGGGGTGGATCACCCCTCCACTTT
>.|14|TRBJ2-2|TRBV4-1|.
CASSSDLFFWELFF
TGCGCCAGCAGCTCAGACCTCTTTTTTTGGGAGCTGTTTTTT
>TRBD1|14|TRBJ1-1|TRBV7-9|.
CASSPRDRFTEAFF
TGTGCCAGCAGCCCACGGGACAGATTCACTGAAGCTTTCTTT
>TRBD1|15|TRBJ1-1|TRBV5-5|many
CASSSRQGRITEAFF
TGTGCCAGCAGCTCGAGACAGGGGCGAATCACTGAAGCTTTCTTT
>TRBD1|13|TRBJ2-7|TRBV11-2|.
CATRGQASYEQYF
TGTGCCACCAGGGGACAGGCGAGCTACGAGCAGTACTTC
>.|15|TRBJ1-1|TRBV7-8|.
CASSLRAGGDTEAFF
TGTGCCAGCAGCTTAAGAGCGGGTGGGGACACTGAAGCTTTCTTT
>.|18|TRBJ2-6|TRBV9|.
CASSVDRRRLSGANVLTF
TGTGCCAGCAGCGTAGACAGAAGACGACTCTCTGGGGCCAACGTCCTGACTTTC
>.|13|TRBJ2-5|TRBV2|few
CASSEVPGETQYF
TGTGCCAGCAGTGAAGTTCCAGGGGAGACCCAGTACTTC
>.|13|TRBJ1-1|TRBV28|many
CASNGRLNTEAFF
TGTGCCAGCAACGGACGGTTGAACACTGAAGCTTTCTTT
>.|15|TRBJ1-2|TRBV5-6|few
CASSIGAGSNYGYTF
TGTGCCAGCAGCATAGGGGCTGGATCTAACTATGGCTACACCTTC
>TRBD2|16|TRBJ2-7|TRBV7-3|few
CASSPGLAEGVYEQYF
TGTGCCAGCAGCCCGGGACTAGCGGAGGGGGTCTACGAGCAGTACTTC
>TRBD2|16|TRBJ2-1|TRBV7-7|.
CASSFRREGSYNEQFF
TGTGCTAGCAGCTTTCGGCGGGAGGGGTCCTACAATGAGCAGTTCTTC
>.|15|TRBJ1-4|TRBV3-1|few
CASSQIVGVGEKLFF
TGTGCCAGCAGCCAGATAGTTGGGGTGGGCGAAAAACTGTTTTTT
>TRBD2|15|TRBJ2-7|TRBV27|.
CASSEGTSGPYEQYF
TGTGCCAGCAGCGAAGGGACTAGCGGACCCTACGAGCAGTACTTC
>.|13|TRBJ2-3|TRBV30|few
CAWSTTFKDTQYF
TGTGCCTGGAGTACGACCTTTAAGGATACGCAGTATTTT
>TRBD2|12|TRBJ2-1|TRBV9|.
CASSNQLAEQFF
TGTGCCAGCAGCAACCAACTAGCGGAGCAGTTCTTC
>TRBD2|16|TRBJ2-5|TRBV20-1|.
CSASVPGTSVQETQYF
TGCAGTGCTAGCGTCCCCGGTACTAGCGTTCAAGAGACCCAGTACTTC
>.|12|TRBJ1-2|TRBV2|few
CASSEPQYGYTF
TGTGCCAGCAGTGAACCGCAGTATGGCTACACCTTC
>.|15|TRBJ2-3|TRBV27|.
CASSLRGLLTDTQYF
TGTGCCAGCAGTCTCCGAGGGCTCCTCACAGATACGCAGTATTTT
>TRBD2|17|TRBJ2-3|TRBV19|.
CASSSLGTSGSRDTQYF
TGTGCCAGTAGTTCCCTCGGGACTAGCGGGAGCAGAGATACGCAGTATTTT
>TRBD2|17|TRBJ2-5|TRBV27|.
CASSFRKTGTRQETQYF
TGTGCCAGCAGTTTTCGGAAAACCGGGACTAGGCAAGAGACCCAGTACTTC
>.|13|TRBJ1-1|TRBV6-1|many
CASSATGDTEAFF
TGTGCCAGCAGTGCCACAGGAGACACTGAAGCTTTCTTT
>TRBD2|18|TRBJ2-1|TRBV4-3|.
CASSQDRGLAGLYNEQFF
TGCGCCAGCAGCCAAGATAGGGGACTAGCGGGCCTCTACAATGAGCAGTTCTTC
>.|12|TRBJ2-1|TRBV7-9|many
CASSLRVDEQFF
TGTGCCAGCAGCTTGAGGGTCGATGAGCAGTTCTTC
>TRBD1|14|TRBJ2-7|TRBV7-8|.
CASSPWTGGYEQYF
TGTGCCAGCAGCCCCTGGACAGGGGGCTACGAGCAGTACTTC
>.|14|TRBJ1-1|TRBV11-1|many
CASSLNVGRAEAFF
TGTGCCAGCAGCTTAAATGTAGGGCGGGCTGAAGCTTTCTTT
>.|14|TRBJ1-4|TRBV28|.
CASSLMGEGEKLFF
TGTGCCAGCAGTTTAATGGGGGAGGGGGAAAAACTGTTTTTT
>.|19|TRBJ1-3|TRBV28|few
CASLGGRSSNYNSGNTIYF
TGTGCCAGCCTAGGGGGGAGAAGCAGCAATTACAACTCTGGAAACACCATATATTTT
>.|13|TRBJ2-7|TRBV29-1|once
CRPGGGDSYEQYF
TGCAGGCCCGGCGGAGGGGACTCCTACGAGCAGTACTTC
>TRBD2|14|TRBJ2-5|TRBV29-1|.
CSVVGLAGLETQYF
TGCAGCGTCGTGGGACTAGCGGGACTGGAGACCCAGTACTTC
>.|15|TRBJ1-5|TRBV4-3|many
CASSQELARNQPQHF
TGCGCCAGCAGCCAAGAGTTGGCTCGCAATCAGCCCCAGCATTTT
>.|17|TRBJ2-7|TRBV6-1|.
CASSEKRGGWSSYEQYF
TGTGCCAGCAGTGAAAAAAGGGGCGGATGGAGCTCCTACGAGCAGTACTTC
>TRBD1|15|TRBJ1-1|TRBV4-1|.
CASSIGTGINTEALF
TGCGCCAGCAGCATAGGGACAGGGATAAACACTGAAGCTCTCTTT
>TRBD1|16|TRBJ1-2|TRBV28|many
CASSLGGQTYNYGYTF
TGTGCCAGCAGTTTAGGGGGACAGACCTATAACTATGGCTACACCTTC
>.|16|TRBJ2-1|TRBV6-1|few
CASSPVTKSSYNEQFF
TGTGCCAGCAGTCCTGTTACCAAAAGCTCCTACAATGAGCAGTTCTTC
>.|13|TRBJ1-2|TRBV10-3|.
CAISGGRAYGYTF
TGTGCCATCAGTGGGGGCAGGGCTTATGGCTACACCTTC
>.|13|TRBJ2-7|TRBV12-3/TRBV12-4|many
CASTLGKGYEQYF
TGTGCCAGCACCCTTGGGAAGGGCTACGAGCAGTACTTC
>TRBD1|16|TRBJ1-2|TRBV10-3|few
CAISERTGVGNYGYTF
TGTGCCATCAGTGAAAGGACAGGGGTGGGTAACTATGGCTACACCTTC
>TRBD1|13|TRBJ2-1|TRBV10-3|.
CAISGDRGREQFF
TGTGCCATCAGTGGCGACAGGGGCAGGGAGCAGTTCTTC
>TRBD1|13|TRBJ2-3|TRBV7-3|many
CASSPDREDTQYF
TGTGCCAGCAGCCCAGACAGGGAAGATACGCAGTATTTT
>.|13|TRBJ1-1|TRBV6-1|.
CASTLDSGPEAFF
TGTGCCAGCACCTTAGACAGTGGCCCTGAAGCTTTCTTT
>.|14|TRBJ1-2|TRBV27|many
CASSLSGGFYGYTF
TGTGCCAGCAGTTTATCGGGCGGATTCTATGGCTACACCTTC
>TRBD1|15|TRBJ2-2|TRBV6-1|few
CASRNRGRMAGELFF
TGTGCCAGCAGGAACAGGGGGCGCATGGCCGGGGAGCTGTTTTTT
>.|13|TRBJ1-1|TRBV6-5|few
CASSYGAGTTAFF
TGTGCCAGCAGTTACGGGGCAGGAACTACAGCTTTCTTT
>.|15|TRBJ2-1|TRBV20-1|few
CSARDGRESYNEQFF
TGCAGTGCTAGAGACGGACGGGAATCCTACAATGAGCAGTTCTTC
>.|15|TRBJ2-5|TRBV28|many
CASSAGDPPQETQYF
TGTGCCAGCAGTGCCGGGGACCCCCCCCAAGAGACCCAGTACTTC
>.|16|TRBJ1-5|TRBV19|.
CASSIRRSGIYQPQHF
TGTGCCAGTAGTATACGGCGGTCTGGTATATACCAGCCCCAGCATTTT
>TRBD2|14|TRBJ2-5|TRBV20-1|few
CSASWLAGRETQYF
TGCAGTGCTAGTTGGCTAGCGGGTCGAGAGACCCAGTACTTC